These 4 T cell receptor beta chains were all obtained from the same sample, sequenced in a study of blood T cells in healthy people across ages. A second PCR, run for about 6 to 11 cycles, used a sample-barcoded 5' primer plus a J-beta primer mix. TCRdb analysed the 5' RACE reads with MiXCR anew, one entry per CDR3 protein. The data contain about 570,000 distinct CDR3 sequences, about 25% of them seen just once; the ten biggest clones take up less than 20%. Sequencing was performed on blood. These TCRs come from a woman aged 70-85 years in good health.

The CDR3 spells CASSTGTGVEKLFF. The CDR3 DNA follows: TGCGCCAGCAGCACCGGGACAGGGGTGGAAAAACTGTTTTTT. The V and J genes are TRBV5-1 and TRBJ1-4; 10 nucleotides agree with TRBD1. The CDR3 consists of 14 residues. From germline, CDR1 is SGHRS and CDR2 YFSETQ. The V and J ends lost 4 bases and 8 bases, in that order; junction bases with no gene match: 5.

The V call is TRBV4-1, the J call TRBJ2-1; 9 positions match TRBD2. V dropped 0 bases and J dropped 8; count of bases not matched to a gene: 5. CDR3 length equals 15 residues. Germline values: CDR1 MGHRA, CDR2 YSYEKL. CDR3 coding DNA: TGCGCCAGCAGCCAAGACAGCGGGGGGTACTATGAGCAGTTCTTC. Translated: CASSQDSGGYYEQFF.

The chain links TRBV6-5 to TRBJ1-1; a weak D match, TRBD1 (5 bases). Trimming removed 6 bases at V and 5 bases at J, with 22 bases between. Germline V gene data show CDR1 as MNHEY and CDR2 as SVGAGI. This CDR3 is 16 amino acids long. The CDR3 coding sequence is TGTGCCAGCAGCCCCCAATCATCAGGGTCGGGGACTGAAGCTTTCTTT. Translated, it gives CASSPQSSGSGTEAFF.

This chain joins TRBV20-1 and TRBJ1-2, with TRBD1 identical over 12 bases. Germline V CDR1 and CDR2: DFQATT, SNEGSKA (reference sequence). CDR3 length: 15 amino acids. V shed 6 bases, J shed 1 base, and the junction held 6 bases outside the gene matches. The CDR3: CSAGQGADINYGYTF. DNA for the CDR3: TGCAGTGCGGGACAGGGGGCGGATATTAACTATGGCTACACCTTC.